A single sample gave rise to the 18 T cell receptor beta chains below, sequenced in a study of blood T cell repertoires in COVID-19. Generated by immunoSEQ multiplex PCR, the TCRdb table keeps only in-frame clones and is missing some. The top ten hold almost 3% of the sample, which has 330,000 or so clones, about 90% seen once. The sequenced sample consisted of PBMCs or T cells enriched from blood (not recorded which). The receptor set was obtained from a woman aged 25 to 45 who had recovered from COVID-19.

The chain employs TRBV24-1 and TRBJ2-1; D is possibly TRBD1 (6 bases). The V and J ends lost 2 bases and 6 bases respectively, with 7 bases between them. This CDR3 contains 13 residues. Germline V lookup: CDR1 KGHDR, CDR2 SFDVKD. CDR3 amino acids: CATSDSRGNEQFF. The CDR3 nucleotides are TGTGCCACCAGTGATTCCAGGGGCAATGAGCAGTTCTTC.

V gene TRBV6-2 or TRBV6-3 combines with J gene TRBJ2-7, with D hard to call. The CDR3 totals 14 residues. Trimming left V 3 bases short and J 2 bases short, with 11 bases between. The germline V gene has CDR1 MNHEY and CDR2 SVGEGT. The DNA for the CDR3 is TGTGCCAGCAGTTATGGAACAGAAACCTACGAGCAGTACTTC. Translation gives CASSYGTETYEQYF.

The chain is built from TRBV6-5 and TRBJ1-1; possibly TRBD1 for D (5 bases). Germline V lookup: CDR1 MNHEY, CDR2 SVGAGI. CDR3 length equals 15 residues. The V end was cut by 2 bases, the J end by 6 bases, with 16 bases between. Here the CDR3 reads CASSYPGKGDSEAFF. The CDR3 DNA reads TGTGCCAGCAGTTACCCTGGGAAAGGGGATTCTGAAGCTTTCTTT.

The chain is built from TRBV19 and TRBJ1-2; a weak D match, TRBD1 (6 bases). CDR3 size: 14 residues. V shed 6 bases and J shed 8 bases, with 19 bases lying between them. CDR1 and CDR2 from the germline V gene are LNHDA and SQIVND (reference sequence). CDR3 nucleotides: TGTGCCAGTAGCCCCGTTACAGGGCTTGGCGGCTACACCTTC. Translating gives CASSPVTGLGGYTF.

J is TRBJ1-3 and V is TRBV28; no clear D. The germline V and J ends were trimmed by 3 bases and 0 bases, with 6 bases remaining between them. The CDR3 has 14 amino acids. CDR1 and CDR2 from the germline V gene are MDHEN and SYDVKM. CDR3 in amino acids: CASSFGSSGNTIYF. Here the CDR3 DNA reads TGTGCCAGCAGTTTCGGGAGCTCTGGAAACACCATATATTTT.

In its sample, this clone was seen a few times. For the CDR3, the DNA is TGTGCCTGGAGTGTACAGGGGGCAGAGACCCAGTACTTC. Translation: CAWSVQGAETQYF. The chain joins TRBV30 to TRBJ2-5, with 9 bases fitting TRBD1. The germline V gene has CDR1 GTSNPN and CDR2 SVGIG (reference sequence). This CDR3 has 13 amino acids. V shed 0 bases, J shed 4 bases, and the junction held 0 bases outside the gene matches.

The gene calls are TRBV3-1 (or the pseudogene TRBV3-2) and TRBJ1-2, with TRBD1 matching 8 bases. Germline V CDR1 and CDR2: LGHDT, YNNKEL (reference sequence). The CDR3 contains 14 residues. The trim removed 2 bases at V and 4 bases at J, leaving 3 bases unmatched. As DNA, the CDR3 is TGTGCCAGCAGCCAACAGGGGGCGAGCTATGGCTACACCTTC. This codes for CASSQQGASYGYTF.

This chain joins TRBV6-1 and TRBJ2-3; D is unresolved. Germline assignment: CDR1 MNHNS and CDR2 SASEGT. There are 16 residues in the CDR3. V shed 1 base and J shed 1 base, with 12 bases lying between them. The CDR3 reads CASSEVASRGTDTQYF. The CDR3 nucleotides read TGTGCCAGCAGTGAAGTGGCCTCCCGTGGCACAGATACGCAGTATTTT.

This chain connects TRBV7-2 to TRBJ1-2, with TRBD1 identical over 7 bases. Trimming cost V 3 bases and J 8 bases; bases outside gene matches: 12. CDR3 length equals 15 residues. From germline, CDR1 is SGHTA and CDR2 FQGNSA. This CDR3 is CASSFTGAESIGYTF. The CDR3 region has the DNA TGTGCCAGCAGCTTTACAGGGGCGGAATCTATAGGCTACACCTTC. The full variable domain, rest sourced from reference TRBV7-2 and TRBJ1-2, is GAGVSQSPSNKVTEKGKDVELRCDPISGHTALYWYRQSLGQGLEFLIYFQGNSAPDKSGLPSDRFSAERTGGSVSTLTIQRTQQEDSAVYLCASSFTGAESIGYTFGSGTRLTVV.

V gene TRBV28 combines with J gene TRBJ2-6; D gene uncertain. CDR3 length equals 14 residues. V lost 2 bases, J lost 1 base, and 3 bases lay in between. CDR1 is MDHEN, CDR2 SYDVKM, per germline. The CDR3 loop is CASSLTSGANVLTF. The CDR3 DNA reads as TGTGCCAGCAGTTTAACTTCTGGGGCCAACGTCCTGACTTTC.

This clone was found once. This chain joins TRBV4-1 and TRBJ1-4, with a tentative D call TRBD1 (5 bases). CDR1 and CDR2 from the germline V gene are MGHRA and YSYEKL. The CDR3 is 17 residues long. Trimming stripped 1 base from V and 6 bases from J, with 18 bases between. CDR3 amino acids: CASSQVMGGVEDEKLFF. The CDR3 region has the DNA TGCGCCAGCAGCCAAGTTATGGGAGGGGTTGAGGATGAAAAACTGTTTTTT.

This chain links TRBV9 with TRBJ2-6; D is ambiguous. Germline V CDR1 and CDR2: SGDLS, YYNGEE. Trimming cost V 7 bases and J 0 bases, with 11 bases left between them. The CDR3 loop spans 15 amino acids. The chain's CDR3 is CASGRGSSGANVLTF. The CDR3 DNA reads as TGTGCCAGCGGCCGCGGCAGCTCTGGGGCCAACGTCCTGACTTTC.

The chain carries TRBV5-1 and TRBJ2-5; unclear D gene. Germline loops: CDR1 SGHRS, CDR2 YFSETQ. The CDR3 totals 14 residues. The V end lost 3 bases, the J end lost 1 base, and 10 bases lay between the germline ends. CDR3 in DNA: TGCGCCAGCAGCTCCCAGAACCCCCAAGAGACCCAGTACTTC. Amino acids: CASSSQNPQETQYF.

The table lists this clone with a few counts. Written as DNA, the CDR3 is TGCGCCAGCAGCTTGCTCACAGGGGACAATTCACCCCTCCACTTT. The encoded protein is CASSLLTGDNSPLHF. The chain joins TRBV5-1 to TRBJ1-6, with 7 bases fitting TRBD1. With V trimmed by 1 base and J by 7 bases, 5 bases remained unmatched. CDR1 SGHRS and CDR2 YFSETQ come from the germline V gene. This CDR3 region has 15 residues.

The V call is TRBV24-1, the J call TRBJ2-1, with D tentatively TRBD2 (6 bases). CDR1 and CDR2 (germline): KGHDR, SFDVKD. V lost 4 bases to trimming and J lost 0 bases, with 12 bases between them. The length of the CDR3 is 16 residues. DNA for the CDR3: TGTGCCACCAGTGACCCTAGCGCCAGCTCCTACAATGAGCAGTTCTTC. The encoded protein is CATSDPSASSYNEQFF.

The chain couples TRBV2 to TRBJ1-1, with D uncertain. CDR3 size: 11 residues. Germline V gives CDR1 SNHLY, CDR2 FYNNEI. Trimming stripped 8 bases from V and 5 bases from J, with 9 bases between. The CDR3 is CASLVETEAFF. The CDR3 DNA reads as TGTGCCAGCCTGGTGGAGACTGAAGCTTTCTTT.

V and J are TRBV5-1 and TRBJ2-1; 8 nucleotides align to TRBD2. Germline CDR1 reads SGHRS; CDR2 reads YFSETQ. Losses at the gene ends were 3 bases for V and 8 bases for J; bases not matched to a gene: 7. This CDR3 region has 14 residues. The CDR3 protein is CASSWGLVPDEQFF. The CDR3 DNA reads TGCGCCAGCAGCTGGGGACTAGTTCCGGATGAGCAGTTCTTC.

V is TRBV12-5 and J is TRBJ2-3; 7 nucleotides match TRBD1. CDR1 is LGHNT, CDR2 FRNRAP, per germline. This CDR3 has 16 amino acids. Trimming at V came to 4 bases and at J to 4 bases, leaving 11 bases not matched to a gene. CDR3 sequence (DNA): TGTGCTAGTGGTTCGGGGACAGCCTCGGGTCCAGATACGCAGTATTTT. It encodes CASGSGTASGPDTQYF.